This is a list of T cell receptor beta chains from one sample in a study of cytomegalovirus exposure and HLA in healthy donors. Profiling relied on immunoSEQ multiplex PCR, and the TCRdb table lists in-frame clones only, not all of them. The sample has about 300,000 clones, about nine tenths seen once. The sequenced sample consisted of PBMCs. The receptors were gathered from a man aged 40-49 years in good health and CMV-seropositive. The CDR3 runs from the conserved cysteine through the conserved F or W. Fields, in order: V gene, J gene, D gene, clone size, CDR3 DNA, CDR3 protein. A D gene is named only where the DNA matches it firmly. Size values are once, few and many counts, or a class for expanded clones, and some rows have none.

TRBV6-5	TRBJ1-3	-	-	TGTGCCAGCAGTAGTGGTTGGGGGCCTGGAAACACCATATATTTT	CASSSGWGPGNTIYF
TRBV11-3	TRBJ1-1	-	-	TGTGCCAGCAGCTTAGGATGGGGGGACACTGAAGCTTTCTTT	CASSLGWGDTEAFF
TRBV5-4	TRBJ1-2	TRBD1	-	TGTGCCAGCAGCTTGGGAGGGGGCAGTGGGTATGGCTACACCTTC	CASSLGGGSGYGYTF
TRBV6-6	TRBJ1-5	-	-	TGTGCCAGCAGTTGGACAGGCAATCAGCCCCAGCATTTT	CASSWTGNQPQHF
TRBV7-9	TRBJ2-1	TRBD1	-	TGTGCCAGCAGCTTAGAGGGGGCCCACAATGAGCAGTTCTTC	CASSLEGAHNEQFF
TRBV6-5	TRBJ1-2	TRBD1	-	TGTGCCAGCAGATCGTCCGGGACAGAGTATGGCTACACCTTC	CASRSSGTEYGYTF
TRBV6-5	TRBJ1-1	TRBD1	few	TGTGCCAGCAGTTACTCCCCCGGGACAGAGAACACTGAAGCTTTCTTT	CASSYSPGTENTEAFF
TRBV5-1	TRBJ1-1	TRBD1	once	TGCGCCAGCAGCCCTGTAACAGGGGACTTGCTGAGGACTGAAGCTTTCTTT	CASSPVTGDLLRTEAFF
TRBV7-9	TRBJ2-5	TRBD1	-	TGTTCCAGCAGCCCGTTAGGGGACAGCGGAGAGACCCAGTACTTC	CSSSPLGDSGETQYF
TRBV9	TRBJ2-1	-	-	TGTGCCAGCAGCGTAGGGGACTTATACAATGAGCAGTTCTTC	CASSVGDLYNEQFF
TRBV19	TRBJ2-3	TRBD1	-	TGTGCCAGTAGTTGGGGGACAGGGGGCCGCACAGATACGCAGTATTTT	CASSWGTGGRTDTQYF
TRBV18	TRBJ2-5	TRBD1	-	TGTGCCAGCTCATGGGACAGGGGGCCAGAGACCCAGTACTTC	CASSWDRGPETQYF
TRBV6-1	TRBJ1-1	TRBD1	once	TGTGCCAGCGGGGGGACAGCGAACATTCTGGCTTTCTTT	CASGGTANILAFF
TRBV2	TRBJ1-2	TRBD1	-	TGTGCCAGCAGTTTTGCCGGGACAGGTCATTCCGGCTACACCTTC	CASSFAGTGHSGYTF
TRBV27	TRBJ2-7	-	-	TGTGCCAGCAGTCCGGACATTGAATACGAGCAGTACTTC	CASSPDIEYEQYF
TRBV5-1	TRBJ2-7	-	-	TGCGCCAGCAGCTTGGGCAGGCCGCGACCACCCTACGAGCAGTACTTC	CASSLGRPRPPYEQYF
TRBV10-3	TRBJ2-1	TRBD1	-	TGTGCCATCAGCAGCCGACAGGGGCCCCCATACAATGAGCAGTTCTTC	CAISSRQGPPYNEQFF
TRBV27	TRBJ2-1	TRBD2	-	TGTGCCAGCAGCCCTCTAGCGGGCCTCTCCTACAATGAGCAGTTCTTC	CASSPLAGLSYNEQFF
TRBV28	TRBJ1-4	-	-	TGTGCCAGCACCCTTGGGGCGGCTCCTAATGAAAAACTGTTTTTT	CASTLGAAPNEKLFF